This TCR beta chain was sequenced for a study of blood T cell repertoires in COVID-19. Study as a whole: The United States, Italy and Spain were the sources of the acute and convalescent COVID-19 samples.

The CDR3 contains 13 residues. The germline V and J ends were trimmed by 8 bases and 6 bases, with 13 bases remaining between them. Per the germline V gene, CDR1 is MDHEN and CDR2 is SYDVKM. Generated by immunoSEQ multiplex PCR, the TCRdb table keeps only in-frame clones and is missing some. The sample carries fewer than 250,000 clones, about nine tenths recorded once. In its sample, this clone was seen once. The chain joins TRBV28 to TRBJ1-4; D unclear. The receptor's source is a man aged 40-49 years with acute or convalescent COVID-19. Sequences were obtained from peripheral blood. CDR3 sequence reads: CASLRRLDEKLFF. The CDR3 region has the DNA TGTGCCAGCCTAAGGCGGTTGGATGAAAAACTGTTTTTT.